This TCR beta chain was identified in a study of T cell responses to AZD1222 COVID-19 vaccine. Study results and limitations: At study baseline, merely six AZD1222 recipients were seropositive. Mostly white British, mostly female donors; authors suggested clonal diversity may be underestimated.

TCRdb's table, derived via immunoSEQ multiplex PCR, lists solely in-frame clones and lacks some. The table has around 140,000 clones, approximately 90% seen once. The CDR3 totals 13 residues. V shed 2 bases and J shed 6 bases, with 10 bases lying between them. Per the germline V gene, CDR1 is KGHSH and CDR2 is LQKENI. A word on this clone: As yet, its antigen is unknown.

This clonotype originated in an adult who received the AZD1222 COVID-19 vaccine. The input for sequencing was peripheral blood, taken 28 days after the second AZD1222 dose. The V gene is TRBV18, the J gene TRBJ1-1; D is possibly TRBD1 (5 bases). The CDR3 DNA reads TGTGCCAGCTCACCAAAGTTGGGGGCTGAAGCTTTCTTT. It encodes CASSPKLGAEAFF.